This entry describes one T cell receptor beta chain. Its antigen is still unknown. The CDR3 has 14 amino acids, counting the end cysteine and phenylalanine. DNA was not recorded. Via the germline V gene, CDR1 is MDHEN and CDR2 SYDVKM. Sequencing took place on an Illumina HiSeq 2000. TCR beta cDNA libraries were made by 5'RACE template switching that added a universal primer site and unique molecular identifiers. cDNA synthesis was primed from the TCR beta constant segment and was followed by two successive PCR amplification steps. As for how the authors treated the data: MIGEC handled demultiplexing of the reads and grouping by UMI, while MiTCR was used to assemble and quantify clonotypes. Only TCR cDNA sequences supported by at least two reads were kept to exclude erroneous sequences. The tcR package was used for downstream repertoire analysis, and clonotypes were matched between fractions using CDR3 nucleotide sequence together with V segment. Antigen specificity was annotated against VDJdb with VDJmatch, allowing one amino acid substitution in CDR3. After the reads were reprocessed by TCRdb, one entry was made per CDR3 protein sequence, with no DNA. TCRdb, not the authors, supplied the V and J calls. The table for this sample lists 140,000 or so distinct CDR3 sequences. The leading ten clones occupy roughly 12% of the sample.

This specimen belongs to a study of T cells expressing NK-cell markers (TCRdb year 2020). About the full investigation: In sorted CD3+CD56+NKG2C+, CD3+CD56+NKG2C- and CD3+CD56-NKG2C+ T-cell subsets from several donors, TCR beta-chain repertoires were profiled. The libraries were sequenced on Illumina HiSeq 2000/2500, MiSeq or NextSeq, producing 2 x 150 bp reads. Randomly selected healthy volunteers, three men and five women, were used as the eight sequenced donors. Among the eight sequenced donors, only one was HCMV-seronegative, while the other seven were HCMV-seropositive.

On the study overall, not on this receptor specifically: In over five donors, the dominant CD3+CD56+NKG2C+ clonotypes were found to rank among the top 10 CD8+ clonotypes and to make up about 1.0-8% of CD8+ T cells. Whether the expanded NKG2C-expressing T cell clones were specific for HCMV antigens remained unclear. Those dominant clonotypes were again the most abundant among CD3+CD56-NKG2C+ cells in a few donors, at about 25-65%.

A commercial ELISA kit detecting HCMV-specific IgG in serum was used to determine HCMV serostatus. Ficoll density gradient centrifugation was used to isolate peripheral blood mononuclear cells from blood. This receptor was identified in a man in his late teens or twenties in good health. Donor details come from another sample of the same person, matched by shared clones. The V and J genes are TRBV28 and TRBJ2-2. The material sequenced was blood T cells: a sorted CD56 or NKG2C T cell subset, CD4+ or CD8+ T cells, or bulk PBMC T cells (not recorded which). CDR3 loop: CASSLSKGGGELFF.